This passage covers 22 T cell receptor beta chains from one sample sequenced in a study of response to subunit inactivated influenza vaccine. TCRdb independently ran MiXCR on the RT-PCR reads; one entry per CDR3 protein. Of about 190,000 distinct CDR3 sequences in the sample, about an eighth were seen once. The material sequenced was CD8+ T cells sorted from PBMCs, taken more than 4 days after vaccination. The receptors come from a man aged 45-65 years who received an inactivated influenza vaccine.

V is TRBV12-3 or TRBV12-4 and J is TRBJ2-7; D tentatively reads TRBD1 or TRBD2 (7 bases each). The CDR3 is 15 amino acids. Trimming pared 7 bases from V and 4 bases from J, leaving 20 bases between. In DNA, the CDR3 is TGTGCCAGCACCAAGGGGGCGGGGGAGCTTTACGAGCAGTACTTC. Translation gives CASTKGAGELYEQYF.

This clonotype showed up just a few times. This rearrangement joins TRBV13 to TRBJ1-1; D is undetermined. Germline V gives CDR1 PRHDT, CDR2 FYEKMQ (reference sequence). Trimming removed 8 bases at V and 3 bases at J, with 7 bases between. The length of the CDR3 is 11 residues. The CDR3 here is CASRIYTEAFF. CDR3 sequence (DNA): TGTGCCAGCCGAATCTACACTGAAGCTTTCTTT.

The V and J genes are TRBV7-8 and TRBJ2-5; either TRBD1 or TRBD2 may supply D (7 bases each). Trimming removed 6 bases at V and 0 bases at J, with 20 bases between. Germline CDR1 SGHVS, CDR2 FQNEAQ. This CDR3 contains 17 residues. The CDR3 loop is CASSFPQGGAYQETQYF. CDR3 DNA sequence: TGTGCCAGCAGTTTCCCCCAGGGGGGGGCGTACCAAGAGACCCAGTACTTC.

This clonotype was recorded a few times. The rearrangement joins TRBV6-2 or TRBV6-3 to TRBJ2-1, with 12 nucleotides matching TRBD2. From germline, CDR1 is MNHEY and CDR2 SVGEGT. This CDR3 has 20 residues. V lost 2 bases, J lost 0 bases, and 11 bases stayed unmatched. This chain's CDR3 is CASSYRGLAGSGLSYNEQFF. The CDR3 DNA sequence: TGTGCCAGCAGTTACCGTGGACTAGCGGGATCAGGGCTCTCCTACAATGAGCAGTTCTTC.

The chain uses TRBV5-5 and TRBJ2-7; D perhaps matches TRBD1 (6 bases). The germline gives CDR1 SGHKS, CDR2 YYEKEE (reference sequence). The CDR3 is 15 amino acids. Trimming pared 2 bases from V and 4 bases from J, leaving 16 bases between. The CDR3 reads CASSFIRSRGYEQYF. The CDR3 bases are TGTGCCAGCAGCTTTATTCGATCCAGGGGTTACGAGCAGTACTTC.

CDR3 bases: TGTGCCAGCAGCTTAGTAGGAGTTAGCAATCAGCCCCAGCATTTT. Translating gives CASSLVGVSNQPQHF. The rearrangement uses TRBV7-2 and TRBJ1-5; D not resolved. Trimming took 1 base from V and 0 from J, leaving 7 bases between them. Germline V CDR1 and CDR2: SGHTA, FQGNSA. The CDR3 loop spans 15 amino acids. The entire variable domain, with the rest obtained from reference TRBV7-2 and TRBJ1-5, is as follows: GAGVSQSPSNKVTEKGKDVELRCDPISGHTALYWYRQSLGQGLEFLIYFQGNSAPDKSGLPSDRFSAERTGGSVSTLTIQRTQQEDSAVYLCASSLVGVSNQPQHFGDGTRLSIL.

The chain recombines TRBV20-1 with TRBJ2-1, with 16 bases identical to TRBD2. Germline V gene sequence: CDR1 DFQATT, CDR2 SNEGSKA (reference sequence). Trimming removed 3 bases from V and 5 bases from J; junction bases left unmatched: 7. This CDR3 is built from 17 residues. CDR3 loop: CSARSGTSGGENNEQFF. The CDR3 DNA follows: TGCAGTGCTAGGTCTGGGACTAGCGGGGGGGAAAACAATGAGCAGTTCTTC.

The chain carries TRBV27 and TRBJ2-7, with 9 positions matching TRBD2. This CDR3 has 14 amino acids. With 2 bases clipped from V and 5 bases from J, the junction kept 4 bases outside the gene matches. From germline, CDR1 is MNHEY and CDR2 SMNVEV (reference sequence). CDR3 coding DNA: TGTGCCAGCAGTTTAAGTAGCGGGGGCAACGAGCAGTACTTC. It encodes CASSLSSGGNEQYF.

A few counts support this clonotype. J is TRBJ2-2 and V is TRBV7-9; D is undetermined. Trimming pared 8 bases from V and 5 bases from J, leaving 9 bases between. Germline-derived CDR1 and CDR2 are SEHNR and FQNEAQ (reference sequence). This CDR3 is built from 12 residues. The CDR3 sequence: CASPRRTGELFF. For the CDR3, the DNA is TGTGCCAGCCCGCGACGGACCGGGGAGCTGTTTTTT.

This clonotype was seen many times. The chain uses TRBV28 and TRBJ1-3, with D perhaps matching TRBD1 (6 bases). CDR1 and CDR2 from the germline V gene are MDHEN and SYDVKM. V lost 3 bases to trimming and J lost 0 bases, with 12 bases between them. The CDR3 has 16 amino acids. The CDR3 nucleotides read TGTGCCAGCAGTTTTATGGGGGCAAGCTCTGGAAACACCATATATTTT. Translating gives CASSFMGASSGNTIYF. The full variable domain, rest sourced from reference TRBV28 and TRBJ1-3, is DVKVTQSSRYLVKRTGEKVFLECVQDMDHENMFWYRQDPGLGLRLIYFSYDVKMKEKGDIPEGYSVSREKKERFSLILESASTNQTSMYLCASSFMGASSGNTIYFGEGSWLTVV.

This clonotype was seen more than once but under ten times. V and J are TRBV6-2 or TRBV6-3 and TRBJ2-7; no firm D call. Trimming pared 0 bases from V and 5 bases from J, leaving 2 bases between. This CDR3 has 11 residues. CDR1 and CDR2 from the germline V gene are MNHEY and SVGEGT. This chain's CDR3 is CASSYSDEQYF. CDR3 nucleotides: TGTGCCAGCAGTTACTCGGACGAGCAGTACTTC.

This clonotype came up a few times. This chain joins TRBV11-1 and TRBJ2-7, with 14 positions matching TRBD2. The CDR3 contains 19 residues. From germline, CDR1 is SGHAT and CDR2 FQDESV (reference sequence). J lost 0 bases, V lost 5 bases, and 12 bases had no gene match. CDR3 residues: CASSARRTSGGSLSYEQYF. The CDR3 DNA reads as TGTGCCAGCAGCGCACGGAGGACTAGCGGGGGGTCTCTCTCCTACGAGCAGTACTTC.

This sequence joins TRBV6-1 and TRBJ2-4, with 7 bases fitting TRBD2. Germline trimming cut 5 bases from V and 0 bases from J; bases unmatched to any gene: 7. This CDR3 is built from 16 residues. CDR1 is MNHNS, CDR2 SASEGT, per germline. CDR3 residues: CASSPLTSIAKNIQYF. In nucleotides, the CDR3 is TGTGCCAGCAGTCCACTGACTAGCATAGCCAAAAACATTCAGTACTTC.

This chain connects TRBV4-1 to TRBJ2-7, with 7 positions matching TRBD1. The CDR3 has 15 residues. J gave up 3 bases and V 0 bases, and 5 bases lay outside the gene matches. CDR1 is MGHRA and CDR2 is YSYEKL in the germline V gene. In DNA form, the CDR3 reads TGCGCCAGCAGCCAAGAGTGGACAGGAGTCTACGAGCAGTACTTC. Residues: CASSQEWTGVYEQYF.

This clonotype showed up many times. The chain uses TRBV12-3 or TRBV12-4 and TRBJ2-2; tentatively, D is TRBD2 (6 bases). V was trimmed by 3 bases and J by 4 bases, leaving 9 bases between them. This CDR3 contains 14 residues. The CDR3 DNA reads as TGTGCCAGCAGTTTTGGGCGGGGCACCGGGGAGCTGTTTTTT. Translation gives CASSFGRGTGELFF.

The rearrangement links TRBV6-1 to TRBJ2-1; 8 bases are shared with TRBD2. Germline V gene sequence: CDR1 MNHNS, CDR2 SASEGT. The CDR3 runs to 15 residues. Trimming took 3 bases from V and 4 from J; bases not matched to a gene: 5. CDR3 bases: TGTGCCAGCAGTGACGACGGGGGGGGATACAATGAGCAGTTCTTC. This sequence encodes CASSDDGGGYNEQFF.

The V and J genes are TRBV4-1 and TRBJ2-1; 8 bases match TRBD2. The CDR3 is 16 amino acids. V lost 1 base and J lost 0; bases outside the gene matches: 2. Germline V CDR1 and CDR2: MGHRA, YSYEKL. This CDR3 is CASSQASGRSYNEQFF. The CDR3 DNA reads as TGCGCCAGCAGCCAAGCTAGCGGGCGCTCCTACAATGAGCAGTTCTTC.

This clonotype was counted between two and nine times. The CDR3 is CASSLAPAVVLNTEAFF. As DNA, the CDR3 is TGCGCCAGCAGCTTGGCACCGGCAGTAGTTCTGAACACTGAAGCTTTCTTT. This chain uses TRBV5-1 with TRBJ1-1; no reliable D call. V was trimmed by 0 bases and J by 0 bases, leaving 15 bases between them. CDR1 SGHRS and CDR2 YFSETQ come from the germline V gene. The CDR3 has 17 amino acids.

CDR3: CASSYSVGSQETQYF. For the CDR3, the DNA is TGTGCCAGCAGTTACTCGGTCGGGTCCCAAGAGACCCAGTACTTC. The chain carries TRBV6-5 and TRBJ2-5; D uncertain. Trimming pared 0 bases from V and 1 base from J, leaving 9 bases between. CDR3 length: 15 residues. Per germline, CDR1 MNHEY and CDR2 SVGAGI.

The chain couples TRBV5-6 to TRBJ1-4; D unclear. CDR1 is SGHDT and CDR2 is YYEEEE in the germline V gene. CDR3 length: 15 residues. Trimming stripped 6 bases from V and 0 bases from J, with 12 bases between. The DNA of the CDR3 is TGTGCCAGCAACAAGGGCCACCCAACTAATGAAAAACTGTTTTTT. Encoded protein: CASNKGHPTNEKLFF.

Only a few counts were recorded for this clonotype. CDR3 sequence reads: CASSQLVDRGHEQYF. CDR3 nucleotides: TGTGCCAGCAGTCAACTCGTGGACAGGGGCCACGAGCAGTACTTC. This chain uses TRBV27 with TRBJ2-7, with TRBD1 matching over 9 bases. The germline V gene encodes CDR1 MNHEY and CDR2 SMNVEV (reference sequence). Trimming took 5 bases from V and 5 from J; bases not matched to a gene: 10. The CDR3 loop spans 15 amino acids.

The chain couples TRBV10-1 to TRBJ2-3; D possibly uses TRBD1 or TRBD2 (5 bases each). Trimming shortened V by 8 bases and J by 6 bases, and 18 bases separated the two germline ends. The V gene's germline CDR1 is WNHNN and CDR2 SYGVQD (reference sequence). The CDR3 is 14 residues long. DNA of the CDR3: TGCGCCAGCTCGGGACGGAGGCTCCCCGATACGCAGTATTTT. Protein: CASSGRRLPDTQYF.